This entry describes one TCR beta chain. Antigen: not known. The unexposed donors gave CD4+ T cells in about 2010-2019, prior to COVID-19. The table came from immunoSEQ multiplex PCR; TCRdb's copy has only in-frame clones and leaves some out. The sample yields 65,000 or so clones, 75% to 90% seen once. The sample belongs to a study of CD4 T cells in relation to SARS-CoV-2 and coronaviruses. The germline V gene encodes CDR1 KGHSH and CDR2 LQKENI. V was pared by 2 bases and J by 0 bases, with 10 bases of the junction left unmatched. The CDR3 has 18 amino acids. General study points: Memory recall responses, not primary responses primed in culture, are what the assay detects.

The rearrangement links TRBV18 to TRBJ2-3; 8 positions match TRBD1. This sequence was found in a human donor in good health. The specimen was memory CD4+ T cells from PBMCs. The CDR3 coding sequence is TGTGCCAGCTCACCAACAGGGGGATCCTTAACCAGCACAGATACGCAGTATTTT. Its protein product is CASSPTGGSLTSTDTQYF.